This T cell receptor (beta chain) was profiled in a study of T cell responses to AZD1222 COVID-19 vaccine. General study results and limits: Samples come after the peak T cell response, not at day 14. Only a handful of AZD1222 recipients were seropositive at baseline.

This clone was detected ten times or more. Its antigen is currently unknown. Assay used: immunoSEQ multiplex PCR; TCRdb lists only in-frame clones, some missing. Of more than 150,000 clones listed, about nine tenths are singletons. The clonotype was recovered from an adult in good health. This material consisted of peripheral blood, taken on day 0 of AZD1222 vaccination.

CDR3 residues: CASSFGQTTEAFF. CDR3 bases: TGTGCCAGCAGCTTCGGACAGACCACTGAAGCTTTCTTT. The chain is built from TRBV7-3 and TRBJ1-1; the D gene is possibly TRBD1 (6 bases). V lost 3 bases and J 4 bases, leaving 9 bases between the germline ends. Looked up from germline, CDR1 is SGHTA and CDR2 is FQGTGA. The CDR3 length is 13 residues.